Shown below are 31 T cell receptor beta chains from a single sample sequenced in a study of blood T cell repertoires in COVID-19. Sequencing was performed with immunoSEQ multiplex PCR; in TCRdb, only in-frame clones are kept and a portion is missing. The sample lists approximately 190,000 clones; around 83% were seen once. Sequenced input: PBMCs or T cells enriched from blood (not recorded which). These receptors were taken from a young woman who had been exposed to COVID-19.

CDR3 sequence (DNA): TGTGCCAGCAGCTCCGGGACAGGGTTCCACGAGCAGTACTTC. Its translation: CASSSGTGFHEQYF. The chain couples TRBV7-9 to TRBJ2-7; 9 positions agree with TRBD1. J was trimmed by 5 bases and V by 4 bases; bases with no gene match: 6. Germline CDR1 SEHNR, CDR2 FQNEAQ (reference sequence). CDR3 length equals 14 residues.

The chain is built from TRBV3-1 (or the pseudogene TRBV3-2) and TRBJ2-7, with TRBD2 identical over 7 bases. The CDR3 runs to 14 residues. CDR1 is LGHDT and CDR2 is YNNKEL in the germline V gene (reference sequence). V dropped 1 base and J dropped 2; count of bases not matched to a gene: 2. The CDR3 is CASSQGGGTYEQYF. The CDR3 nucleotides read TGTGCCAGCAGCCAAGGGGGGGGGACCTACGAGCAGTACTTC.

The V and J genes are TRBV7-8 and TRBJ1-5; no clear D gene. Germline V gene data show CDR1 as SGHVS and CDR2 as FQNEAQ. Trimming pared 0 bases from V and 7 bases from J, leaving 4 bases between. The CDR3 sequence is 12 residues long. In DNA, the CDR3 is TGTGCCAGCAGCTTAGCGAGGCAGCCCCAGCATTTT. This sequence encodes CASSLARQPQHF.

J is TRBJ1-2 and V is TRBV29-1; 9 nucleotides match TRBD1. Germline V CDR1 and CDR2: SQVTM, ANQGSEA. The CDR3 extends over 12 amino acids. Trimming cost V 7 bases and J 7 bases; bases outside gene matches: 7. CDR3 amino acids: CSEGTGQGGYTF. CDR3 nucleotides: TGCAGCGAGGGGACGGGACAGGGTGGCTACACCTTC.

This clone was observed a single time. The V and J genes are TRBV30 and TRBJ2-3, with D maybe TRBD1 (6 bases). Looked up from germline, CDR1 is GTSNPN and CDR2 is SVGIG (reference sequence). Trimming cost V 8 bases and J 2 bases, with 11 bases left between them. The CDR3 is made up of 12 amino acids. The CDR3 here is CATGQNTDTQYF. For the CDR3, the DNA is TGTGCCACAGGACAGAACACAGATACGCAGTATTTT.

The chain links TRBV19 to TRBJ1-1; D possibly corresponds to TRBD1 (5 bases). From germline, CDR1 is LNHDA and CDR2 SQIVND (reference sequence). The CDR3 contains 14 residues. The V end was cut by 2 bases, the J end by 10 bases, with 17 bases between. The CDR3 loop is CASSIRQPTLRAFF. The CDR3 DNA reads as TGTGCCAGTAGTATACGACAGCCAACACTCAGAGCTTTCTTT.

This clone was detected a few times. The CDR3 region is CASRPQTGVYEQYF. CDR3 in DNA: TGTGCCAGTAGACCCCAGACAGGAGTCTACGAGCAGTACTTC. The chain uses TRBV19 and TRBJ2-7, with D maybe TRBD1 (6 bases). Germline assignment: CDR1 LNHDA and CDR2 SQIVND (reference sequence). The CDR3 is made up of 14 amino acids. Trimming stripped 6 bases from V and 3 bases from J, with 15 bases between.

CDR3 amino acids: CASSYGQDYTEAFF. CDR3 DNA: TGTGCCAGCAGCTACGGACAGGACTACACTGAAGCTTTCTTT. The rearrangement joins TRBV5-6 to TRBJ1-1, with TRBD1 matching 7 bases. The J segment lost 3 bases and the V segment lost 3 bases, leaving 5 bases of the junction unmatched. Germline CDR1 reads SGHDT; CDR2 reads YYEEEE. CDR3 length: 14 residues.

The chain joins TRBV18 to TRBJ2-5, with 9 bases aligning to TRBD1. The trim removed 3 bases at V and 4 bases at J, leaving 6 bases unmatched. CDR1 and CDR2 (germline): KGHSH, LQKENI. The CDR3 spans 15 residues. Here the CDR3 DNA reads TGTGCCAGCTCACCGGGACAGGGAGTGGCAGAGACCCAGTACTTC. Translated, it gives CASSPGQGVAETQYF.

The DNA for the CDR3 is TGCGCCAGCAGCTTCTTTGCAGACTTAAACACTGAAGCTTTCTTT. As protein: CASSFFADLNTEAFF. The V and J genes are TRBV5-1 and TRBJ1-1; no clear D. The V end was cut by 2 bases, the J end by 2 bases, with 13 bases between. This CDR3 comprises 15 residues. Germline V gene lookup returns CDR1 SGHRS and CDR2 YFSETQ.

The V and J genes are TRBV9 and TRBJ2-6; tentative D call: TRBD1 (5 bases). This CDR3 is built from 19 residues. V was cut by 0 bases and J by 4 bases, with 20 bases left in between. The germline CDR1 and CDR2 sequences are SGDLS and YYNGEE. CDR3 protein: CASSVDQDTPYSGANVLTF. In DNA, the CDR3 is TGTGCCAGCAGCGTAGATCAGGACACTCCATACTCCGGGGCCAACGTCCTGACTTTC.

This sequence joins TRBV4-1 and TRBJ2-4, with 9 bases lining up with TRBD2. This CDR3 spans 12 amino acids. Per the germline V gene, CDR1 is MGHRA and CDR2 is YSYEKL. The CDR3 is CAAGGAKNIQYF. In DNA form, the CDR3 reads TGCGCAGCGGGGGGTGCCAAAAACATTCAGTACTTC.

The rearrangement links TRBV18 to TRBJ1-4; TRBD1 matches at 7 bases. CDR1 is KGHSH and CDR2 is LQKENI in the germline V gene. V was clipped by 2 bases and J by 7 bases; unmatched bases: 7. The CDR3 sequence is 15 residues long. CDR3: CASSPAVRGSEKLFF. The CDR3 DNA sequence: TGTGCCAGCTCACCAGCGGTCAGGGGGTCTGAAAAACTGTTTTTT.

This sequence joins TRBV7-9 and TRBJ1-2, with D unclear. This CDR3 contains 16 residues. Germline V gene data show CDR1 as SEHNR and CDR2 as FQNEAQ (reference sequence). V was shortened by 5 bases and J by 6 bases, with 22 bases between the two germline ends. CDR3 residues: CASSPLAIAAADGYTF. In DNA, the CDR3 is TGTGCCAGCAGCCCCCTAGCCATAGCCGCCGCAGATGGCTACACCTTC.

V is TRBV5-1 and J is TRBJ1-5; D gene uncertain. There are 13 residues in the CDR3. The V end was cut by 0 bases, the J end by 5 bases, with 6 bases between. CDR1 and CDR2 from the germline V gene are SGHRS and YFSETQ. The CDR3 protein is CASSLEFDQPQHF. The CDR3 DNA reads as TGCGCCAGCAGCTTGGAATTCGATCAGCCCCAGCATTTT. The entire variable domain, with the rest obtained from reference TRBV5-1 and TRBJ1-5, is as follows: KAGVTQTPRYLIKTRGQQVTLSCSPISGHRSVSWYQQTPGQGLQFLFEYFSETQRNKGNFPGRFSGRQFSNSRSEMNVSTLELGDSALYLCASSLEFDQPQHFGDGTRLSIL.

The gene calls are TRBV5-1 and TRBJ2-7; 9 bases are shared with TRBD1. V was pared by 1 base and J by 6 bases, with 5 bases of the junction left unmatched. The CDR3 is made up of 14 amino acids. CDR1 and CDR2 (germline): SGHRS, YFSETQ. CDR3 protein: CASSLRTGEGEQYF. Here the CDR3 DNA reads TGCGCCAGCAGCTTGCGGACAGGGGAAGGCGAGCAGTACTTC.

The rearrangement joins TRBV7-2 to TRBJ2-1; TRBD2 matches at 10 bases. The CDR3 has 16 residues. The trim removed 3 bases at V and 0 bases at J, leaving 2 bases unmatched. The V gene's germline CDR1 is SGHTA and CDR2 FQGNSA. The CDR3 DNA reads TGTGCCAGCAGCTTCGGACTAGCGGCCTCCTACAATGAGCAGTTCTTC. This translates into CASSFGLAASYNEQFF.

The CDR3 region has the DNA TGCGCCAGCAGTGCGGGACACTCCTACGAGCAGTACTTC. Translated: CASSAGHSYEQYF. The rearrangement links TRBV10-2 to TRBJ2-7; tentatively, D is TRBD1 (6 bases). The CDR3 covers 13 residues. V was shortened by 4 bases and J by 0 bases, with 7 bases between the two germline ends. The germline gives CDR1 WSHSY, CDR2 SAAADI.

CDR3 region: CASSSGQGSPLHF. DNA for the CDR3: TGCGCCAGCAGCTCTGGACAGGGTTCACCCCTCCACTTT. This chain links TRBV5-1 with TRBJ1-6; 8 positions match TRBD1. Germline loops: CDR1 SGHRS, CDR2 YFSETQ. This CDR3 is built from 13 residues. With V trimmed by 3 bases and J by 9 bases, 2 bases remained unmatched.

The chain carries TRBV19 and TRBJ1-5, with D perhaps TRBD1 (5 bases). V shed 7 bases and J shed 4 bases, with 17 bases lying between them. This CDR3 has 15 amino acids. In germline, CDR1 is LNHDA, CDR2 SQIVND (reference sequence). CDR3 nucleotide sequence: TGTGCCAGTAATCAAGCCTGGGAGGGGAATCAGCCCCAGCATTTT. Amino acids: CASNQAWEGNQPQHF.

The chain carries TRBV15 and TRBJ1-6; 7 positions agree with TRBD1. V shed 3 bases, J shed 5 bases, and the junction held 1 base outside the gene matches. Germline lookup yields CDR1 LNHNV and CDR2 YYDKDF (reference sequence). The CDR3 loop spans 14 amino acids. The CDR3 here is CATSSDRDNSPLHF. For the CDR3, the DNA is TGTGCCACCAGCAGCGACAGGGATAATTCACCCCTCCACTTT.

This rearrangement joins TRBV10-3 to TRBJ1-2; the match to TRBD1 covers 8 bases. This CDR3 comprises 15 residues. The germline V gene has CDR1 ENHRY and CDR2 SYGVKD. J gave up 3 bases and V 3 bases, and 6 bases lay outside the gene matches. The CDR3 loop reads CAISDSDRGYYGYTF. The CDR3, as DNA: TGTGCCATCAGTGACTCAGACAGGGGTTACTATGGCTACACCTTC.

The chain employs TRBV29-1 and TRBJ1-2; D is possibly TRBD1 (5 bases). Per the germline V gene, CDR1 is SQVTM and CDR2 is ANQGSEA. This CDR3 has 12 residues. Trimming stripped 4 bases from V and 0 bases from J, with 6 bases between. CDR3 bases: TGCAGCGTTGGGGGGGCTAACTATGGCTACACCTTC. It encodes CSVGGANYGYTF.

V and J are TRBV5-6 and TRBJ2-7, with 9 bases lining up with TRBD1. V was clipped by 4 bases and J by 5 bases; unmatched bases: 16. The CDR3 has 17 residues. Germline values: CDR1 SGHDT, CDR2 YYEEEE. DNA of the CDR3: TGTGCCAGCAGCCCTGGGGACAGGGTTGTAATTGGGGACGAGCAGTACTTC. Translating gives CASSPGDRVVIGDEQYF.

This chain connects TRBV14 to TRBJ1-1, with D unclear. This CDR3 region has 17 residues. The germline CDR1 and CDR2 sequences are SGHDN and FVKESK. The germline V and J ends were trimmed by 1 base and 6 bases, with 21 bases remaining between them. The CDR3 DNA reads TGTGCCAGCAGCCAAGGTTGGAGGGCGATAACGAGCGCTGAAGCTTTCTTT. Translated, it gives CASSQGWRAITSAEAFF.

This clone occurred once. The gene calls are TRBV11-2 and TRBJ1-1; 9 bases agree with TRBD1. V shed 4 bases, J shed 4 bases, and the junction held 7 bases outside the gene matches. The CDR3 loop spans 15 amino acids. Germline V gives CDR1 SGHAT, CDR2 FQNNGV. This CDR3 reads CASSSTGGARTEAFF. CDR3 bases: TGTGCCAGCAGCTCGACAGGGGGGGCACGCACTGAAGCTTTCTTT.

The CDR3 region has the DNA TGCAGCGTTGAAGAGGGAGGGACACAGGTCGATGAGCAGTTCTTC. Translated, it gives CSVEEGGTQVDEQFF. The chain carries TRBV29-1 and TRBJ2-1; TRBD2 might be the D (7 bases). In germline, CDR1 is SQVTM, CDR2 ANQGSEA. The CDR3 is made up of 15 amino acids. The germline V and J ends were trimmed by 0 bases and 8 bases, with 17 bases remaining between them.

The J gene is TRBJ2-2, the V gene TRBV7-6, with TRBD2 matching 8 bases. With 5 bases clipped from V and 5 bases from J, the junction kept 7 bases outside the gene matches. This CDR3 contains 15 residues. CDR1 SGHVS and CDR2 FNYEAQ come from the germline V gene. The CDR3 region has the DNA TGTGCCAGCAGCCCCCGCAGCGGGGGTACCGGGGAGCTGTTTTTT. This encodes CASSPRSGGTGELFF.

CDR3 amino acids: CASSLDRGPFYEQYF. In nucleotides, the CDR3 is TGTGCCAGCAGCCTCGACAGGGGTCCCTTCTACGAGCAGTACTTC. The chain has TRBV28 and TRBJ2-7, with 8 bases matching TRBD1. Germline V gene sequence: CDR1 MDHEN, CDR2 SYDVKM. With V trimmed by 6 bases and J by 3 bases, 10 bases remained unmatched. The CDR3 is 15 amino acids.

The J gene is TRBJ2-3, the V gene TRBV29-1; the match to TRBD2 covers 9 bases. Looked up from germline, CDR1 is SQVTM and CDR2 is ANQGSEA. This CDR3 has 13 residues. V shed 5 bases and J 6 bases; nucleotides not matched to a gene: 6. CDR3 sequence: CSVSSGVSDTQYF. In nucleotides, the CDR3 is TGCAGCGTTTCTAGCGGGGTGTCGGATACGCAGTATTTT.

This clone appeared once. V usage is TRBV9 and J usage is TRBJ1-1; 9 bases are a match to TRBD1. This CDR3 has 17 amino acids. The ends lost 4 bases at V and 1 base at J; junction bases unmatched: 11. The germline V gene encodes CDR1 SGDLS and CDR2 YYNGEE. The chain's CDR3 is CASSSDGTGIGNTEAFF. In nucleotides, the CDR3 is TGTGCCAGCAGCTCAGACGGGACAGGGATTGGGAACACTGAAGCTTTCTTT.